This entry concerns a single TCR beta chain. Its target is unknown. The sample is drawn from a study of T cell responses to AZD1222 COVID-19 vaccine. The study, taken as a whole, reports: The sample set comprised mostly white British donors with more females, and clonal diversity was possibly underestimated. Along spike, vaccine-associated CD4 TCRs were found throughout, with dominance at 160-218 and 743-854.

Assay used: immunoSEQ multiplex PCR; TCRdb lists only in-frame clones, some missing. The table has roughly 120,000 clones, around nine tenths seen once. Between the trimmed V and J ends, which lost 1 base and 2 bases, there was a span of 6 bases. CDR3 length: 14 amino acids. CDR1 MGHRA and CDR2 YSYEKL come from the germline V gene. This sample comprised peripheral blood, obtained 28 days after the second dose of the MenACWY control vaccine. The V gene is TRBV4-1, the J gene TRBJ1-5; no reliable D call. This TCR came from an adult who received the MenACWY meningococcal vaccine as a control. The CDR3 spells CASSQATGNQPQHF. The CDR3 DNA follows: TGCGCCAGCAGCCAAGCGACGGGCAATCAGCCCCAGCATTTT.